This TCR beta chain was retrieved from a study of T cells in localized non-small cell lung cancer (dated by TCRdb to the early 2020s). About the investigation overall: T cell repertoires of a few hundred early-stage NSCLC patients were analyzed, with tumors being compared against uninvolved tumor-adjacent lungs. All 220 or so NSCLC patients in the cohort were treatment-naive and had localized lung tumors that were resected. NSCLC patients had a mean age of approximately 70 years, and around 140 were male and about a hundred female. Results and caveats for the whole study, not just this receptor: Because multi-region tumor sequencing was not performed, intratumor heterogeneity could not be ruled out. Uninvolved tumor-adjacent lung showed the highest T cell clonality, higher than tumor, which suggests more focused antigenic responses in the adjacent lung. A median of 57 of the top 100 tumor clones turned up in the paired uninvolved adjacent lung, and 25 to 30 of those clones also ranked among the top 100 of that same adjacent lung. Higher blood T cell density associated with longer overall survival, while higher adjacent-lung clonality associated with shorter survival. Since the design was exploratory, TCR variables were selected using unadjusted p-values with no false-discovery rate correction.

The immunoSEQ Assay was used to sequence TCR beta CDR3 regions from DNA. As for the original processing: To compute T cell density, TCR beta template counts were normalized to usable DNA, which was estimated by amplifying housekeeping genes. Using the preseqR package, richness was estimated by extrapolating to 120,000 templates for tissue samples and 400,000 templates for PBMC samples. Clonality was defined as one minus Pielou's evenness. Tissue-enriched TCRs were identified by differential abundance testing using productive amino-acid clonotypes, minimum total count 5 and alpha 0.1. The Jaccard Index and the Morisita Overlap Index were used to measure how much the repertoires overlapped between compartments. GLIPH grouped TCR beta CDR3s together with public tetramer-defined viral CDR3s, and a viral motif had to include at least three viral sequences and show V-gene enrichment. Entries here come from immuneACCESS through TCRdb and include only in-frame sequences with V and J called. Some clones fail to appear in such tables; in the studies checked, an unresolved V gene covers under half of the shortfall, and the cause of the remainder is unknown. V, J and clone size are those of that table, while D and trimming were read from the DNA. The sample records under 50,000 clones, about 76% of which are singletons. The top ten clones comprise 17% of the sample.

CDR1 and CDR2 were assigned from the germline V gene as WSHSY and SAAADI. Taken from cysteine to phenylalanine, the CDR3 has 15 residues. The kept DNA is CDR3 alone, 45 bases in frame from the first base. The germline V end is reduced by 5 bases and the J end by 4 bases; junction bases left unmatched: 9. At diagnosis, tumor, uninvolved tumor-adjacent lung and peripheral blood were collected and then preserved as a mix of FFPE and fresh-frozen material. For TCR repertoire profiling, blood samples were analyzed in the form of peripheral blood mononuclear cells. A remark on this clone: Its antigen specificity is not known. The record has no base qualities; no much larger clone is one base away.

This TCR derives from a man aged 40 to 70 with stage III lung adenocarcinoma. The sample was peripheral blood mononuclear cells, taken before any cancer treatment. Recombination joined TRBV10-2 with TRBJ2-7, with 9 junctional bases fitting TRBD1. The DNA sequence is TGCGCCAGCAGTCCACCCAGCGGGACAGGGTACGAGCAGTACTTC. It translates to CASSPPSGTGYEQYF.